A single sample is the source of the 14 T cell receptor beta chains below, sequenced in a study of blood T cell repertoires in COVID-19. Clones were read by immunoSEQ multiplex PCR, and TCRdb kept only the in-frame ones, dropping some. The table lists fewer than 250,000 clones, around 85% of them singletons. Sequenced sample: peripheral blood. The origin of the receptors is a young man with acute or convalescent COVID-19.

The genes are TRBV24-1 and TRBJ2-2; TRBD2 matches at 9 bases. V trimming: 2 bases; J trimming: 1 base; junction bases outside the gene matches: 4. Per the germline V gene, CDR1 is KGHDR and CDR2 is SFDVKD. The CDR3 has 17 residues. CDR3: CATSDSRLAVNTGELFF. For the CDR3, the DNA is TGTGCCACCAGTGATTCACGACTAGCGGTGAACACCGGGGAGCTGTTTTTT.

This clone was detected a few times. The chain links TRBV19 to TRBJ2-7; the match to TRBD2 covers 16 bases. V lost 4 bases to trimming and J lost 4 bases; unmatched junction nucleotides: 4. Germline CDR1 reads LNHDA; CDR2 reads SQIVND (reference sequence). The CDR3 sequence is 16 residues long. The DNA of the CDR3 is TGTGCCAGTAGTACCGGGACTAGCGGGAGGGTTTACGAGCAGTACTTC. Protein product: CASSTGTSGRVYEQYF.

CDR3 in DNA: TGTGCCAGCAGCCTACGAGGAAATGAGCAGTTCTTC. It specifies CASSLRGNEQFF. The rearrangement uses TRBV28 and TRBJ2-1; no clear D gene. The V gene lost 6 bases and the J gene lost 7 bases, with 10 bases spanning the gap. CDR3 size: 12 residues. Germline CDR1 and CDR2: MDHEN and SYDVKM.

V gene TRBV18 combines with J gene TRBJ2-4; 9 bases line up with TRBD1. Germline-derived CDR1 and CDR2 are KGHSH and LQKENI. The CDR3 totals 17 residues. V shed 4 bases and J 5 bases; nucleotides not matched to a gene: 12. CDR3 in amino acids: CASSLTVGGTGQNIQYF. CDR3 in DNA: TGTGCCAGCTCACTGACGGTCGGGGGGACAGGGCAAAACATTCAGTACTTC.

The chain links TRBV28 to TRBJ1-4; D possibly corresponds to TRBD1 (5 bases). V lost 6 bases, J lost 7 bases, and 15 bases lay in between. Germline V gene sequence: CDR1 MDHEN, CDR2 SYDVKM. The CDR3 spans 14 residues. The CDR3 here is CASSSGGDGEKLFF. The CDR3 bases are TGTGCCAGCAGCAGTGGAGGGGACGGTGAAAAACTGTTTTTT. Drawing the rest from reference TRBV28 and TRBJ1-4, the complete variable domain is DVKVTQSSRYLVKRTGEKVFLECVQDMDHENMFWYRQDPGLGLRLIYFSYDVKMKEKGDIPEGYSVSREKKERFSLILESASTNQTSMYLCASSSGGDGEKLFFGSGTQLSVL.

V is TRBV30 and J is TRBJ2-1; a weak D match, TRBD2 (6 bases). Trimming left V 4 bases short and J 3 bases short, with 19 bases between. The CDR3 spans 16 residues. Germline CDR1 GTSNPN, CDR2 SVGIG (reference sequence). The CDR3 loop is CAWIWGGGSNYNEQFF. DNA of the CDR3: TGTGCCTGGATTTGGGGAGGCGGGTCGAACTACAATGAGCAGTTCTTC.

The CDR3 loop reads CASTLSSYLAGVFYEQYF. The CDR3, as DNA: TGTGCCAGCACCCTGTCTAGCTATCTAGCGGGAGTCTTCTACGAGCAGTACTTC. The chain uses TRBV25-1 and TRBJ2-7, with 10 bases that match TRBD2. This CDR3 is 18 amino acids long. The J segment lost 3 bases and the V segment lost 7 bases, leaving 18 bases of the junction unmatched. Germline-derived CDR1 and CDR2 are MGHDK and SYGVNS.

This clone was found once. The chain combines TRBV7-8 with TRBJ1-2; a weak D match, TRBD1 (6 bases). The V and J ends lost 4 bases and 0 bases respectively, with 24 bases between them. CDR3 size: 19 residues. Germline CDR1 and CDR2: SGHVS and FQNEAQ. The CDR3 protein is CASSYVQGWGGGTNYGYTF. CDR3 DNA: TGTGCCAGCAGCTACGTCCAGGGGTGGGGAGGGGGTACTAACTATGGCTACACCTTC.

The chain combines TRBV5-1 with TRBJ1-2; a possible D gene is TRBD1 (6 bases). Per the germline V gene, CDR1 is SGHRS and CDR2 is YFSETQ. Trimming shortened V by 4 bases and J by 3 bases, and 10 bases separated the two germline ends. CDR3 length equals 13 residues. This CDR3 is CASSQHRDYGYTF. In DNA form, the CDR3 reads TGCGCCAGCAGCCAGCACAGGGACTATGGCTACACCTTC.

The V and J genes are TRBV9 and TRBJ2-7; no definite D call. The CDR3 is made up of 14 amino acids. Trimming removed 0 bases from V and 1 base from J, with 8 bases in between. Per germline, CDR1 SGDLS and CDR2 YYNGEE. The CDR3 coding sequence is TGTGCCAGCAGCGTAGGTTCGCGATCCTACGAGCAGTACTTC. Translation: CASSVGSRSYEQYF.

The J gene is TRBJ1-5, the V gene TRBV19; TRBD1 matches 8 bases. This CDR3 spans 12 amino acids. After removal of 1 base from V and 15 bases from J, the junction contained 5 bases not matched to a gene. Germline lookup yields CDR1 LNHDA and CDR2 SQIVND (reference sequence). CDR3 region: CASSIGTGTGHF. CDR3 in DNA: TGTGCCAGTAGTATAGGGACCGGGACAGGGCATTTT.

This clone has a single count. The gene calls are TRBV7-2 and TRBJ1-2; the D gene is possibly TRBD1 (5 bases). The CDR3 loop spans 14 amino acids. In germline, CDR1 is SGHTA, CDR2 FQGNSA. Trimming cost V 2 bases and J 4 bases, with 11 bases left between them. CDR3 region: CASSLTQGAYGYTF. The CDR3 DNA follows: TGTGCCAGCAGCTTAACTCAGGGTGCCTATGGCTACACCTTC.

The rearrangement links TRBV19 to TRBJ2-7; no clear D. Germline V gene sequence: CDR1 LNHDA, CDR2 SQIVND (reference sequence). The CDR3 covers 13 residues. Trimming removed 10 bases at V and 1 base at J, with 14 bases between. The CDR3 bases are TGTGCCACCGCGCTCGCGGTTTCCTACGAGCAGTACTTC. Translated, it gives CATALAVSYEQYF.

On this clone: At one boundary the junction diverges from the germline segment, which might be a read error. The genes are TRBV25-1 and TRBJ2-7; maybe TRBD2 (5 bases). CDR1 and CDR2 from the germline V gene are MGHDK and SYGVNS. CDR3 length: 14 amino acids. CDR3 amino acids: CASSEYPSSHEQYF. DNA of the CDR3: TGTGCCAGCAGTGAATATCCTAGCTCCCACGAGCAGTACTTC.